This T cell receptor (beta chain) was captured in a study of shared clonotypes between healthy human individuals. The study, taken as a whole, reports: Naive CD4 clonotype sharing across a few donors was around 5%. Relative to their counterparts shared across all four donors, non-shared clonotypes exhibited diminished generation probabilities. Sorted-subset sequencing, rarefaction showed, was incomplete despite large depth.

From CD4+ cells came CD45RA+ naive and CD45RA-negative memory subsets. Germline CDR1 MNHEY, CDR2 SMNVEV (reference sequence). J gave up 1 base and V 6 bases, and 3 bases lay outside the gene matches. The CDR3 is 14 amino acids. This clone was detected only once. The antigen is undetermined. Measured with immunoSEQ multiplex PCR; TCRdb has only the in-frame clones, and not every one. The sample records 1.5 million to 1.9 million clones, 95% to 99% being singletons. What was sequenced was naive CD4+ T cells sorted from blood. Subset in this sample: CD45RA+ positively selected. The receptor was derived from a man aged 25-45 years in good health. The chain is built from TRBV27 and TRBJ2-3, with 8 bases identical to TRBD2. Written as DNA, the CDR3 is TGTGCCAGCAGGCGGGAGGCCCGCACAGATACGCAGTATTTT. Protein sequence: CASRREARTDTQYF.